Sequencing of this TCR beta chain was carried out in a study of a mutant IDH1 vaccine in newly diagnosed glioma. Study in general: Administration of eight vaccinations to patients took place in weeks 1, 3, 5, 7, 11, 15, 19, 23. The start of vaccination came 4-6 weeks after radiotherapy alone, or with temozolomide cycles.

Comment on this clone: The target antigen is unknown.

Trimming shortened V by 11 bases and J by 5 bases, and 9 bases separated the two germline ends. The CDR3 is made up of 10 amino acids. Germline V gene sequence: CDR1 MNHEY, CDR2 SVGAGI. Time point of the sample: week 11, during vaccination. What each vaccine dose contained was 300 ug of mutant IDH1 20-mer peptide, accompanied by topical imiquimod. Astrocytomas that were new, WHO grade 3 or 4, IDH1-mutant and ATRX-lost were present in the donors. The data were produced by immunoSEQ multiplex PCR, yet TCRdb's version contains in-frame clones alone and is incomplete. The repertoire consists of 110,000 or so clones, with 90% occurring once and the leading ten covering roughly 0.61%.

The rearrangement joins TRBV6-5 to TRBJ1-1; TRBD1 might be the D (6 bases). Material: PBMCs, obtained from a glioma patient whose treatment included an IDH1 peptide vaccine. The source is a woman aged 45-65 years with glioma. CDR3 sequence reads: CAQQGTEAFF. The CDR3 nucleotides are TGTGCCCAGCAGGGGACTGAAGCTTTCTTT.